This T cell receptor (beta chain) was recorded in a study of shared clonotypes between healthy human individuals. Some clones are missing from TCRdb's copy, which holds only in-frame ones; the method was immunoSEQ multiplex PCR. The profile shows some 500,000 clones, roughly 95% of them singletons. From germline, CDR1 is SEHNR and CDR2 FQNEAQ (reference sequence). Trimming removed 5 bases at V and 3 bases at J, with 23 bases between. This CDR3 region has 17 residues. The sample consisted of naive CD4+ T cells sorted from blood. Stated subset: CD45RA+ positively selected. The receptor's source is a woman aged 25 to 45 in good health. This sequence joins TRBV7-9 and TRBJ2-7; perhaps TRBD2 as D (6 bases). The CDR3 sequence is CASSPRRDVEGLYEQYF. The CDR3, as DNA: TGTGCCAGCAGCCCTAGGAGGGACGTAGAGGGTCTCTACGAGCAGTACTTC.